This TCR beta chain appears in the sequencing data of a study of OX40 agonist ivuxolimab in advanced cancers. Findings and caveats of the study: Antigen specificity was not determined for the expanded peripheral T cells. Some patients without response likewise showed low normalized clonal expansion.

Method: immunoSEQ multiplex PCR; TCRdb's copy keeps in-frame clones and lacks some. The sample carries around 80,000 clones, about 86% recorded once. Details on this clone: Its antigen is not identified.

V trimming: 5 bases; J trimming: 3 bases; junction bases outside the gene matches: 6. Germline CDR1 and CDR2: SNHLY and FYNNEI. The length of the CDR3 is 14 residues. This sequence was found in an adult with an advanced solid tumor such as melanoma, head and neck, liver or kidney cancer. V is TRBV2 and J is TRBJ1-2; TRBD1 matches 7 bases. Sequencing used CD4+ or CD8+ T cells sorted from blood, obtained in a trial of the OX40 agonist ivuxolimab. The CDR3 reads CASSTRGGYYGYTF. The CDR3 DNA follows: TGTGCCAGCAGTACCAGGGGGGGGTACTATGGCTACACCTTC.